The rows below give T cell receptor beta chains drawn from one sample of a study of beta chain features in type 1 diabetes. The protocol was immunoSEQ multiplex PCR, while the TCRdb copy is restricted to in-frame clones and leaves out a portion. The sample lists around 50,000 clones; around 45% were seen once. Sample: stem cell memory CD4+ T cells from blood. The origin of the receptors is a man younger than 40 with type 1 diabetes. Both conserved end residues are part of each CDR3. The D gene is left open where the match is weak. Clone size is shown for a subset of rows, as once, few, many or a class of expanded clone.

few | TRBJ2-1 | TRBV29-1 | TRBD1 | TGCAGCGTCGAGCGACAGGGCTCCTACAATGAGCAGTTCTTC | CSVERQGSYNEQFF
. | TRBJ1-1 | TRBV18 | . | TGTGCCAGCTCCGCACAGGGCATGGACACTGAAGCTTTCTTT | CASSAQGMDTEAFF
few | TRBJ1-5 | TRBV18 | . | TGTGCCAGCTCACCAGGCAGGGAAGGTCAGCCCCAGCATTTT | CASSPGREGQPQHF
. | TRBJ2-7 | TRBV4-3 | . | TGCGCCAGCAGCCAAGAACGCGGCTTCTACGAGCAGTACTTC | CASSQERGFYEQYF
. | TRBJ1-5 | TRBV2 | . | TGTGCCAGCAGTGATAGCGGGGGCAATCAGCCCCAGCATTTT | CASSDSGGNQPQHF
few | TRBJ2-1 | TRBV5-1 | TRBD2 | TGCGCCAGCAGCTTAGCGGGGGGTCGTAATGAGCAGTTCTTC | CASSLAGGRNEQFF
. | TRBJ2-1 | TRBV7-2 | TRBD2 | TGTGCCAGCAGCTACGCCGGGACTAGGAGGGCTGAGCAGTTCTTC | CASSYAGTRRAEQFF
. | TRBJ1-2 | TRBV28 | TRBD1 | TGTGCCAGCAGTCCAGGACAGGGGGCGAACTATGGCTACACCTTC | CASSPGQGANYGYTF
. | TRBJ2-1 | TRBV7-2 | TRBD2 | TGTGCCAGCAGCAAACCGGGACTAGCGGGACCCAGGGGATTAGGGCAGTTCTTC | CASSKPGLAGPRGLGQFF
. | TRBJ2-1 | TRBV19 | . | TGTGCCAGTAACAAGCGGAGCGGGCCCCCGGGGAATGAGCAGTTCTTC | CASNKRSGPPGNEQFF
. | TRBJ1-1 | TRBV7-2 | . | TGTGCCAGCAGCACCGCGGCCAACACTGAAGCTTTCTTT | CASSTAANTEAFF
. | TRBJ2-7 | TRBV19 | . | TGTGCCAGTAGTTTCCCCGACTCGTACGAGCAGTACTTC | CASSFPDSYEQYF
once | TRBJ2-7 | TRBV4-1 | TRBD1 | TGCGCCAGCAGCCAAGCGGTCTTGGGCAGGGGGCGGGACGAGCAGTACTTC | CASSQAVLGRGRDEQYF